This T cell receptor (beta chain) was profiled in a study of Ad26.COV2.S vaccination and SARS-CoV-2 variants. Notes on the study in general: Vaccine recipients and placebo recipients showed similar non-spike TCR breadth.

Trimming pared 4 bases from V and 1 base from J, leaving 15 bases between. Germline V gives CDR1 SGHTA, CDR2 FQGNSA. This CDR3 comprises 16 residues. The protocol was immunoSEQ multiplex PCR, while the TCRdb copy is restricted to in-frame clones and leaves out a portion. The table shows roughly 400,000 clones, with 90% occurring only once. Regarding this clone: The antigen remains undetermined.

The treatment was: about 20 received Ad26.COV2.S at low or high dose, single or two shots; several received placebo; per-sample allocation not given. All samples were drawn on day 63, counting from the first vaccine or placebo injection. An adult of 18-55 years in Boston served as donor. The material sequenced was peripheral blood, taken in a trial of Ad26.COV2.S vaccine versus placebo. V usage is TRBV7-2 and J usage is TRBJ2-3, with a possible D match to TRBD1 (5 bases). The source of this sequence is a person between 18 and 65 years old who received the Ad26.COV2.S COVID-19 vaccine or a placebo. CDR3 bases: TGTGCCAGCAGCTCCCCGGCAGGGCTCGGCACAGATACGCAGTATTTT. It translates to CASSSPAGLGTDTQYF. The full variable domain, with the rest looked up from reference TRBV7-2 and TRBJ2-3, is GAGVSQSPSNKVTEKGKDVELRCDPISGHTALYWYRQSLGQGLEFLIYFQGNSAPDKSGLPSDRFSAERTGGSVSTLTIQRTQQEDSAVYLCASSSPAGLGTDTQYFGPGTRLTVL.